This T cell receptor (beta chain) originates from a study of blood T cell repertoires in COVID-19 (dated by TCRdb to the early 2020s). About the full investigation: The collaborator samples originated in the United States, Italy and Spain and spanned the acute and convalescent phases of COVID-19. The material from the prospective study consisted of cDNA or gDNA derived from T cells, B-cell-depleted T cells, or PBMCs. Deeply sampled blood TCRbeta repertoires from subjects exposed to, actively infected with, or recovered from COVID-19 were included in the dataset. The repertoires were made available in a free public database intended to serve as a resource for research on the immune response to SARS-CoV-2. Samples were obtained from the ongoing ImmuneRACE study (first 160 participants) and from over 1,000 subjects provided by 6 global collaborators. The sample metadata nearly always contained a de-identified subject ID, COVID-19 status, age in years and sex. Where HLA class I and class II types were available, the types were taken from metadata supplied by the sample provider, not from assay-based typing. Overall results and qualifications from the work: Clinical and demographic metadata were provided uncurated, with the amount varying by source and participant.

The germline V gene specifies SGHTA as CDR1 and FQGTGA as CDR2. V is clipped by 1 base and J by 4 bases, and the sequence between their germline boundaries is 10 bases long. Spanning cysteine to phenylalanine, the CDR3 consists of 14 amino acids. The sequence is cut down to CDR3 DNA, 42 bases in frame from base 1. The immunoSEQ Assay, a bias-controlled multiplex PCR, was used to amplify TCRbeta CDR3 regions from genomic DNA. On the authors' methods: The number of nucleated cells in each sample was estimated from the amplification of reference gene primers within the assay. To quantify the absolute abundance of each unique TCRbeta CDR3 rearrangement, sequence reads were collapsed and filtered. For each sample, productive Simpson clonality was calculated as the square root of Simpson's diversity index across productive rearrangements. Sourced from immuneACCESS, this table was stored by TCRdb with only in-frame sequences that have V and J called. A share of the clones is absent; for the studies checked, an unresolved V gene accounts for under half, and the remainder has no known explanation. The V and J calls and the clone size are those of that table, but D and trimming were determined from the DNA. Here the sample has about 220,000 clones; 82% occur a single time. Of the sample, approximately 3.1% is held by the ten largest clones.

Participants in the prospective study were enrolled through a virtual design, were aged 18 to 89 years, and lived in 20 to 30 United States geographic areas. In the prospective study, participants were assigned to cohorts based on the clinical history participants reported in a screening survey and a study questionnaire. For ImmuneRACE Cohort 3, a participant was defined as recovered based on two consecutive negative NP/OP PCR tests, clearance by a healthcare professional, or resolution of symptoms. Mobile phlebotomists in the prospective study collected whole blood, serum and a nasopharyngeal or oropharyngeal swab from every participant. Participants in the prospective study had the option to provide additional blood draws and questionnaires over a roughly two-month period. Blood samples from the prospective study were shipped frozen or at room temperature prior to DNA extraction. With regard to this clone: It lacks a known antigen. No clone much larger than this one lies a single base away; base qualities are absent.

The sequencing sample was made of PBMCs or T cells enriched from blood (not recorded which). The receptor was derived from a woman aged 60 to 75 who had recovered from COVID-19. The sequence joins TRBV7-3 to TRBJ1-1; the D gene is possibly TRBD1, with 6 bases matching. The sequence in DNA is TGTGCCAGCAGCTTAAGAGACAGGAGCACTGAAGCTTTCTTT. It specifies CASSLRDRSTEAFF.